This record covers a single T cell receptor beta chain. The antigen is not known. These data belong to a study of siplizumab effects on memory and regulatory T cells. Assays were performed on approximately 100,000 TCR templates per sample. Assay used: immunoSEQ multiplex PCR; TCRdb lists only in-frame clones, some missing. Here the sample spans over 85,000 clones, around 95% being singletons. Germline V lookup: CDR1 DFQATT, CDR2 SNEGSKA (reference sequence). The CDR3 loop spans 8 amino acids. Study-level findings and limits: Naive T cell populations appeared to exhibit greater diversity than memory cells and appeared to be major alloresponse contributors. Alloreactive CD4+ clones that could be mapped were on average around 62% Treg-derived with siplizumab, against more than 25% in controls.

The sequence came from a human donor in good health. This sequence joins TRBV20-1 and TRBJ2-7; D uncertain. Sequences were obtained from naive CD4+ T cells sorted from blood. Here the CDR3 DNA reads TGCAGGAGGTACGAGCAGTACTTC. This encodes CRRYEQYF.